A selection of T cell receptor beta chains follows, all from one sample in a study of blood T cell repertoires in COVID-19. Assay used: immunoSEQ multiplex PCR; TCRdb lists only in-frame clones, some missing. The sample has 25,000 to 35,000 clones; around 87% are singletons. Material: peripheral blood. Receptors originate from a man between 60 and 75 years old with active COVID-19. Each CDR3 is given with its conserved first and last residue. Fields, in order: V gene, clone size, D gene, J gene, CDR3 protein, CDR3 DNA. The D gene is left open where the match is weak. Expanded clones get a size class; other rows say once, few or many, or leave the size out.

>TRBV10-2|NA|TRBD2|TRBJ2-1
CASSSPGLAGGNEQFF
TGCGCCAGCAGTTCTCCGGGACTAGCGGGGGGAAATGAGCAGTTCTTC
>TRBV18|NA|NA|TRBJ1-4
CASSTGQREKLFF
TGTGCCAGCTCTACGGGCCAGCGGGAAAAACTGTTTTTT
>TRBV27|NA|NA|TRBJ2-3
CASSQLSLRGGTDTQYF
TGTGCCAGCAGCCAACTCTCATTACGGGGTGGCACAGATACGCAGTATTTT
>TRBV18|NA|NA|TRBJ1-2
CASSPPGWALNYGYTF
TGTGCCAGCTCACCCCCGGGGTGGGCACTTAACTATGGCTACACCTTC
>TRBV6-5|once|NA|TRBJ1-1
CASGEYSVTEAFF
TGTGCCAGCGGAGAATATAGTGTAACTGAAGCTTTCTTT
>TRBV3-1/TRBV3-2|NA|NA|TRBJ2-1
CASSQAGDEQFF
TGTGCCAGCAGCCAAGCGGGGGATGAGCAGTTCTTC
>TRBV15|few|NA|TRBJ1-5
CATSRVIGGGNQPQHF
TGTGCCACCAGCAGAGTAATCGGGGGTGGCAATCAGCCCCAGCATTTT
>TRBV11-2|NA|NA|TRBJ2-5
CASSWGERETQYF
TGTGCCAGCAGCTGGGGAGAGCGGGAGACCCAGTACTTC
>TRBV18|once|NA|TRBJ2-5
CASSDYGVETQYF
TGTGCCAGCTCTGATTACGGGGTAGAGACCCAGTACTTC
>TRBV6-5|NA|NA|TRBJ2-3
CASSYGEGLDTQYF
TGTGCCAGCAGTTACGGAGAGGGATTAGATACGCAGTATTTT
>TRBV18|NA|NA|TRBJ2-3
CAGRDKVVYTQYF
TGTGCCGGCCGGGACAAGGTCGTATATACGCAGTATTTT
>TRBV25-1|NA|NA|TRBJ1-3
CASSGEHLRGNTIYF
TGTGCCAGCAGTGGTGAACATCTGAGGGGAAACACCATATATTTT
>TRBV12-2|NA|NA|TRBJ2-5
CASRFVQGGETQYF
TGTGCAAGTCGCTTCGTTCAGGGGGGAGAGACCCAGTACTTC
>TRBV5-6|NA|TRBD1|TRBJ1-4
CASSLGGTAKDVEKLFF
TGTGCCAGCAGCTTGGGGGGGACAGCCAAAGACGTGGAAAAACTGTTTTTT
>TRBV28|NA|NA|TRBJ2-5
CASRHPPIGQRETQYF
TGTGCCAGCAGACACCCCCCGATCGGACAGCGGGAGACCCAGTACTTC
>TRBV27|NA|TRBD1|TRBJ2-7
CASSLYSGQSSREQYF
TGTGCCAGCAGTCTATACTCGGGACAGTCGAGTCGCGAGCAGTACTTC
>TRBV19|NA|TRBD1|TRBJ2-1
CASSTHRDRGNNEQFF
TGTGCCAGTAGTACCCACCGGGACAGGGGTAACAATGAGCAGTTCTTC
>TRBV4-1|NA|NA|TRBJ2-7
CASSQDRQPSEQYF
TGCGCCAGCAGCCAAGATAGACAGCCGAGCGAGCAGTACTTC
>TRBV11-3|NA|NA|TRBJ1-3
CASSLDHSSGNTIYF
TGTGCCAGCAGCTTAGATCATTCCTCTGGAAACACCATATATTTT
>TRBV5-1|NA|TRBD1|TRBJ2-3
CASRPQTGGSDTQYF
TGCGCCAGCAGACCCCAGACAGGGGGCTCAGATACGCAGTATTTT
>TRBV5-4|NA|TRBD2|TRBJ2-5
CASSPPTSGGETQYF
TGTGCCAGCAGCCCGCCAACTAGCGGAGGGGAGACCCAGTACTTC
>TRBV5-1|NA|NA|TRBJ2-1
CASTPLGQGYNEQFF
TGCGCCAGCACACCCTTGGGACAAGGATACAATGAGCAGTTCTTC